Each of the 8 T cell receptor beta chains below was sequenced from the same sample in a study of Ad26.COV2.S vaccination and SARS-CoV-2 variants. Assay used: immunoSEQ multiplex PCR; TCRdb lists only in-frame clones, some missing. The data contain some 640,000 clones, around 90% of them singletons. Treatment indicated: about 20 received Ad26.COV2.S at low or high dose, single or two shots; about 5 received placebo; per-sample allocation not given. Samples were taken on day 63 after the first vaccine or placebo injection. The material was peripheral blood, obtained in a trial of Ad26.COV2.S vaccine versus placebo. These TCRs come from a person aged 18-65 years who received the Ad26.COV2.S COVID-19 vaccine or a placebo.

The chain has TRBV2 and TRBJ1-1, with D maybe TRBD1 (5 bases). CDR3 size: 15 residues. V was clipped by 3 bases and J by 5 bases, with 16 bases between them. In germline, CDR1 is SNHLY, CDR2 FYNNEI. The CDR3 sequence: CASSETPTDRTEAFF. CDR3 coding DNA: TGTGCCAGCAGTGAGACTCCGACAGATAGGACTGAAGCTTTCTTT.

This sequence joins TRBV9 and TRBJ1-5, with no clear D. V lost 0 bases, J lost 3 bases, and 7 bases lay in between. Germline loops: CDR1 SGDLS, CDR2 YYNGEE. This CDR3 has 14 amino acids. The CDR3 bases are TGTGCCAGCAGCGTAGGGCAGGTCAATCAGCCCCAGCATTTT. Amino acids: CASSVGQVNQPQHF. Full variable domain (remainder filled in from reference TRBV9 and TRBJ1-5): DSGVTQTPKHLITATGQRVTLRCSPRSGDLSVYWYQQSLDQGLQFLIQYYNGEERAKGNILERFSAQQFPDLHSELNLSSLELGDSALYFCASSVGQVNQPQHFGDGTRLSIL.

V is TRBV19 and J is TRBJ2-3, with no clear D. This CDR3 region has 12 residues. Trimming stripped 0 bases from V and 7 bases from J, with 5 bases between. The germline gives CDR1 LNHDA, CDR2 SQIVND (reference sequence). The CDR3 here is CASSIEVNTQYF. The CDR3 bases are TGTGCCAGTAGTATAGAGGTAAATACGCAGTATTTT. The variable domain in full, with the rest retrieved from reference TRBV19 and TRBJ2-3, is DGGITQSPKYLFRKEGQNVTLSCEQNLNHDAMYWYRQDPGQGLRLIYYSQIVNDFQKGDIAEGYSVSREKKESFPLTVTSAQKNPTAFYLCASSIEVNTQYFGPGTRLTVL.

The CDR3 protein is CASRITGEGYNEQFF. The DNA of the CDR3 is TGTGCCAGCAGAATTACGGGAGAGGGGTACAATGAGCAGTTCTTC. The genes are TRBV7-9 and TRBJ2-1; the D gene is possibly TRBD2 (6 bases). CDR1 and CDR2 from the germline V gene are SEHNR and FQNEAQ (reference sequence). The CDR3 covers 15 residues. The ends were cut back, 6 bases at V and 4 bases at J, with 16 bases in the middle.

The chain uses TRBV5-6 and TRBJ2-3; 7 nucleotides align to TRBD1. The CDR3 consists of 15 residues. Germline assignment: CDR1 SGHDT and CDR2 YYEEEE. V dropped 4 bases and J dropped 2; count of bases not matched to a gene: 7. In nucleotides, the CDR3 is TGTGCCAGCAGCAACCGGGACAGACCCACAGATACGCAGTATTTT. Its translation: CASSNRDRPTDTQYF. The complete variable domain, with remaining parts taken from reference TRBV5-6 and TRBJ2-3, reads DAGVTQSPTHLIKTRGQQVTLRCSPKSGHDTVSWYQQALGQGPQFIFQYYEEEERQRGNFPDRFSGHQFPNYSSELNVNALLLGDSALYLCASSNRDRPTDTQYFGPGTRLTVL.

The chain joins TRBV7-8 to TRBJ1-2; D gene ambiguous. Per the germline V gene, CDR1 is SGHVS and CDR2 is FQNEAQ. Trimming shortened V by 1 base and J by 5 bases, and 8 bases separated the two germline ends. The CDR3 has 13 residues. CDR3 in amino acids: CASSLDGVYGYTF. The CDR3 DNA reads TGTGCCAGCAGCTTAGACGGGGTTTATGGCTACACCTTC. Full variable domain (outside the CDR3, taken from reference TRBV7-8 and TRBJ1-2): GAGVSQSPRYKVAKRGQDVALRCDPISGHVSLFWYQQALGQGPEFLTYFQNEAQLDKSGLPSDRFFAERPEGSVSTLKIQRTQQEDSAVYLCASSLDGVYGYTFGSGTRLTVV.

The gene calls are TRBV12-5 and TRBJ1-4; tentatively, D is TRBD1 (6 bases). Per germline, CDR1 LGHNT and CDR2 FRNRAP. The germline V and J ends were trimmed by 1 base and 3 bases, with 9 bases remaining between them. This CDR3 is 15 amino acids long. CDR3 protein: CASGLEQGSNEKLFF. The CDR3 DNA reads as TGTGCTAGTGGTTTGGAACAGGGATCTAATGAAAAACTGTTTTTT. The complete variable domain, with remaining parts taken from reference TRBV12-5 and TRBJ1-4, reads DARVTQTPRHKVTEMGQEVTMRCQPILGHNTVFWYRQTMMQGLELLAYFRNRAPLDDSGMPKDRFSAEMPDATLATLKIQPSEPRDSAVYFCASGLEQGSNEKLFFGSGTQLSVL.

This clone was seen more than once but under ten times. The chain carries TRBV2 and TRBJ2-5, with D perhaps assigned TRBD1 or TRBD2 (5 bases each). The V end lost 7 bases, the J end lost 8 bases, and 14 bases lay between the germline ends. Germline V gene data show CDR1 as SNHLY and CDR2 as FYNNEI. This CDR3 comprises 12 residues. CDR3 coding DNA: TGTGCCAGCAACCGGGACCTCTATACCCAGTACTTC. This sequence encodes CASNRDLYTQYF.